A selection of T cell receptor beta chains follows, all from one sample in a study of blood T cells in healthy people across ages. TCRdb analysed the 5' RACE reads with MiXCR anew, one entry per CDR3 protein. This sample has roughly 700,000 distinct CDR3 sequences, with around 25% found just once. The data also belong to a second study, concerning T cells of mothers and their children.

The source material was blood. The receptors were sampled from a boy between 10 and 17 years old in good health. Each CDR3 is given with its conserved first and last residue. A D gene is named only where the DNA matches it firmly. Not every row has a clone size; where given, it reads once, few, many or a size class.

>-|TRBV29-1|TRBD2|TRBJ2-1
CSVDLEGGPGNEQFF
TGCAGCGTTGACCTGGAGGGAGGGCCTGGGAATGAGCAGTTCTTC
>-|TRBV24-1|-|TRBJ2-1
CATSGIQGLLFDEQFF
TGTGCCACCAGTGGTATACAGGGTCTTCTTTTCGATGAGCAGTTCTTC
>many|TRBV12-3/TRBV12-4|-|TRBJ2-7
CASSFAGYEQYF
TGTGCCAGCAGTTTTGCCGGTTACGAGCAGTACTTC
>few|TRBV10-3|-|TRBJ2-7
CAISEAYEQYF
TGTGCCATCAGTGAGGCCTACGAGCAGTACTTC
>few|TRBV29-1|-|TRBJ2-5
CSVVMIQETQYF
TGCAGCGTTGTCATGATCCAAGAGACCCAGTACTTC
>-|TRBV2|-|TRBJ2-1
CASSGTSYNEQCF
TGTGCCAGCAGCGGTACTTCGTACAATGAGCAGTGCTTC
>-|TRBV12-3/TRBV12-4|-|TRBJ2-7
CASSPRENLVEQYF
TGTGCCAGCAGCCCGAGGGAGAACCTGGTCGAGCAGTACTTC
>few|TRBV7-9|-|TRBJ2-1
CASSLVVGTYNEQFF
TGTGCCAGCAGCTTAGTCGTCGGGACGTACAATGAGCAGTTCTTC
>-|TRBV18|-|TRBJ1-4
CASSPGEGPEKLFF
TGTGCCAGCTCACCGGGAGAGGGGCCCGAAAAACTGTTTTTT
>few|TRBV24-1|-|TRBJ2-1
CATSDLLGNEQFF
TGTGCCACCAGTGATTTGCTGGGCAATGAGCAGTTCTTC
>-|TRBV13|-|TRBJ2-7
CASSLRGTFYEQYF
TGTGCCAGCAGCCTGAGGGGGACCTTCTACGAGCAGTACTTC
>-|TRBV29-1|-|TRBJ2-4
CSVDNGYIQYF
TGCAGCGTTGATAATGGATACATTCAGTACTTC
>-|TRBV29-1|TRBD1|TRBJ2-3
CSVPMTGVFTTDTQYF
TGCAGCGTCCCCATGACAGGGGTTTTCACCACAGATACGCAGTATTTT
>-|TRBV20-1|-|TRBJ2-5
CSARGSRGREQYF
TGCAGTGCTAGAGGATCCAGGGGGCGGGAGCAGTACTTC
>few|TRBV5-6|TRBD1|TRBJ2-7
CASSRTGQGYEQYF
TGTGCCAGCAGCCGAACGGGACAGGGGTACGAGCAGTACTTC
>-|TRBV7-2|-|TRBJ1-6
CASSSVMRLDSPLHF
TGTGCCAGCAGCTCGGTCATGCGTCTGGATTCACCCCTCCACTTT
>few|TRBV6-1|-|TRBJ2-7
CASSLRDFLTYEQYF
TGTGCCAGCAGTCTTCGGGACTTCTTAACCTACGAGCAGTACTTC
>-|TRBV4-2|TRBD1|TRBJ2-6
CASSYSTGGGANVLTF
TGTGCCAGCAGCTACTCAACAGGGGGTGGGGCCAACGTCCTGACTTTC
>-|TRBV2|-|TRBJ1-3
CASRRTGPSSGNTIYF
TGTGCCAGCAGGAGAACGGGGCCCAGCTCTGGAAACACCATATATTTT
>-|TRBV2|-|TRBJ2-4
CASSEAAPQDIQYF
TGTGCCAGCAGTGAAGCTGCCCCGCAGGACATTCAGTACTTC
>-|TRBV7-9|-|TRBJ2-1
CASSLAPVGEQFF
TGTGCCAGCAGCTTAGCGCCGGTGGGTGAGCAGTTCTTC
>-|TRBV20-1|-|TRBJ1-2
CSARLTENYGYTF
TGCAGTGCTAGATTGACAGAAAACTATGGCTACACCTTC
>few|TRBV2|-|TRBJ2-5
CASSEPQGEMEETQYF
TGTGCCAGCAGTGAACCTCAGGGTGAGATGGAAGAGACCCAGTACTTC
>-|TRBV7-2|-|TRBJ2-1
CASSSRPRRAHNEQFF
TGTGCCAGCAGCTCACGGCCCCGGCGGGCCCACAATGAGCAGTTCTTC
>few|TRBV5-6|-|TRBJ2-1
CASSYRAGGYNEQFF
TGTGCCAGCAGCTACCGGGCCGGGGGCTACAATGAGCAGTTCTTC
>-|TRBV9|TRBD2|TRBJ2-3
CASTSSGVSTDTQYF
TGTGCCAGCACGTCTAGCGGGGTTAGCACAGATACGCAGTATTTT
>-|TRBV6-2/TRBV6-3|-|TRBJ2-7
CASSHGTEGQYF
TGTGCCAGCAGCCACGGGACGGAGGGGCAGTACTTC
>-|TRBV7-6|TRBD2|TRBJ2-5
CASSASGLAGETQYF
TGTGCCAGCAGCGCCAGTGGACTAGCTGGGGAGACCCAGTACTTC
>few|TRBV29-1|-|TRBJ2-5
CSVEFRDYQETQYF
TGCAGCGTTGAATTCCGGGACTACCAAGAGACCCAGTACTTC
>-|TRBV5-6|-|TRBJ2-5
CASSPPLSRGEETQYF
TGTGCCAGCAGTCCCCCCCTTAGTAGAGGGGAAGAGACCCAGTACTTC
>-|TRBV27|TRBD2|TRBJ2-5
CAGSPGLAGGPETQYF
TGTGCCGGCAGTCCGGGACTAGCGGGAGGGCCTGAGACCCAGTACTTC
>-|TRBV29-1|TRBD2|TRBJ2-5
CSVRTSGGAKTQYF
TGCAGCGTTCGGACTAGCGGGGGGGCAAAGACCCAGTACTTC
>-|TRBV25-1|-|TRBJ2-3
CASSEYTGGTDTQYF
TGTGCCAGCAGTGAATACACCGGGGGCACAGATACGCAGTATTTT
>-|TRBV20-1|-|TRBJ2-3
CSAPAAISVPRDTQYF
TGCAGTGCTCCCGCAGCGATTAGCGTCCCTCGGGATACGCAGTATTTT
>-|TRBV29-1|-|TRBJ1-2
CSSSAMAATIYGYTF
TGCAGCTCCTCGGCAATGGCTGCTACTATCTATGGCTACACCTTC
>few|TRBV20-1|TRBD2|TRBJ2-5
CSAILAGGFKETQYF
TGCAGTGCTATTTTAGCGGGAGGGTTCAAAGAGACCCAGTACTTC
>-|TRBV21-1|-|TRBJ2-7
CASSKEGKGGSKYEQYF
TGTGCCAGCAGCAAAGAAGGGAAGGGGGGGTCCAAGTACGAGCAGTACTTC
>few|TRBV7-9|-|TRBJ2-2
CASSRTPGSGTGELFF
TGTGCCAGCAGCCGGACCCCAGGTTCTGGCACCGGGGAGCTGTTTTTT